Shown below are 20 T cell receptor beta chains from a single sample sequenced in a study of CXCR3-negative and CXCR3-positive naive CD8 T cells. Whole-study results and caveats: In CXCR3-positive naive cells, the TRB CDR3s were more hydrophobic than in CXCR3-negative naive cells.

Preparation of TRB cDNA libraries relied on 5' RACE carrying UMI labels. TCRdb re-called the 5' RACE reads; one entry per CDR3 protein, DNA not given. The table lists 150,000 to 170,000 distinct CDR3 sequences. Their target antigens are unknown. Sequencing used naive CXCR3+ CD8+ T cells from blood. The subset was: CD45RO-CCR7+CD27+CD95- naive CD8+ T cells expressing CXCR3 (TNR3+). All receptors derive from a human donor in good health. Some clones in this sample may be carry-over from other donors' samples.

CDR3 region: CASSPLSDTQYF. The chain links TRBV4-1 to TRBJ2-3. The CDR3 has 12 residues. CDR1 is MGHRA and CDR2 is YSYEKL in the germline V gene.

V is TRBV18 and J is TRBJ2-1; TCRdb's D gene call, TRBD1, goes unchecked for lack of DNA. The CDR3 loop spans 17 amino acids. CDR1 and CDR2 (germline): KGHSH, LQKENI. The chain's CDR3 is CASSAGTERFSYNEQFF.

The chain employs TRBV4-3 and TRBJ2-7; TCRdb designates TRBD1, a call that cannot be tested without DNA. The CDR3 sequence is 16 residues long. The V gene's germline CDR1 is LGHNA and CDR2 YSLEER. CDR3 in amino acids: CASSQDRGGPSYEQYF.

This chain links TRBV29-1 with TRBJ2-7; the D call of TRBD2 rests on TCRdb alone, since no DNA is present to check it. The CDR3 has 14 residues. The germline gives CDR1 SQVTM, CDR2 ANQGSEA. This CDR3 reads CSVDVAGASYEQYF.

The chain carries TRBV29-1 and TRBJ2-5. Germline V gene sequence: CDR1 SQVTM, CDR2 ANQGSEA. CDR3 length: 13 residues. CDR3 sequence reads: CTITVWSQETQYF.

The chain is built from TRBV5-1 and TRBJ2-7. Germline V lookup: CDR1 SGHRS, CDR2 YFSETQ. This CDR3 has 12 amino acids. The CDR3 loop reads CASSWNTNEQYF.

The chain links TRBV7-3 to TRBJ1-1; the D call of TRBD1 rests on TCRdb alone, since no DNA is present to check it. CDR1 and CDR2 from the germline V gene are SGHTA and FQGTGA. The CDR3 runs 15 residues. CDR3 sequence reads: CASSLTPTGPAEAFF. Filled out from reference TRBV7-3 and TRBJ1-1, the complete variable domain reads GAGVSQTPSNKVTEKGKYVELRCDPISGHTALYWYRQSLGQGPEFLIYFQGTGAADDSGLPNDRFFAVRPEGSVSTLKIQRTERGDSAVYLCASSLTPTGPAEAFFGQGTRLTVV.

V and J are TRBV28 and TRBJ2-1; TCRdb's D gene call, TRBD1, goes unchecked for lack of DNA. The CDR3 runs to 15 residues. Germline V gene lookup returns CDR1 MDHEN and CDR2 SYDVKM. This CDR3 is CASSLPPTGTNEQFF.

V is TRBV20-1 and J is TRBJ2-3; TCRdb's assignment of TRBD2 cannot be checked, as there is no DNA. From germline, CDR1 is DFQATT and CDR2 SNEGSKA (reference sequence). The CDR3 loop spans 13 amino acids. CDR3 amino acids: CSASGRSTDTQYF.

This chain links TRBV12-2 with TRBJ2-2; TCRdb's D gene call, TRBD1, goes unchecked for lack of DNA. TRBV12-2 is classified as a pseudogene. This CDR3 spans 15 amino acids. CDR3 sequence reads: CASRLAGDPPGSCFF.

This chain's CDR3 is CASSPRLADPITQYF. This chain links TRBV7-9 with TRBJ2-5; TCRdb gives TRBD2 as the D gene, but with no DNA this cannot be confirmed. Per germline, CDR1 SEHNR and CDR2 FQNEAQ (reference sequence). There are 15 residues in the CDR3.

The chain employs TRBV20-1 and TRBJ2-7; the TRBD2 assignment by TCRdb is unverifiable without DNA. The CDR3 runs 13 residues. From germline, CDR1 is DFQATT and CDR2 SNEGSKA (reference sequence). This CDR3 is CSARRRTSYEQYF.

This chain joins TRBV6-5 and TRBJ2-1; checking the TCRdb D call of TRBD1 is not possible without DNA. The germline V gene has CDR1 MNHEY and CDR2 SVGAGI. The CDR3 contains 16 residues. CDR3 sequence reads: CASSYEGQGSYNEQFF.

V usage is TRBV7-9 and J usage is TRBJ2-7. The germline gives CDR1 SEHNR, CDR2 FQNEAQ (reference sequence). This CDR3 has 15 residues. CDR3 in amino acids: CASSLFQGNPYEQYF.

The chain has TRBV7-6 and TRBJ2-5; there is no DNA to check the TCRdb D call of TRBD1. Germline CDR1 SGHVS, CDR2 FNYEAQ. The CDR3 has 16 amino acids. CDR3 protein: CASSYHSQGQEETQYF.

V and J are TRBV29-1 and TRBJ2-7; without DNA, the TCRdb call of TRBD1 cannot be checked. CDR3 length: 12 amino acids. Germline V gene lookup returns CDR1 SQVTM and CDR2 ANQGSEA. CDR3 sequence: CSVPGVRGEQYF.

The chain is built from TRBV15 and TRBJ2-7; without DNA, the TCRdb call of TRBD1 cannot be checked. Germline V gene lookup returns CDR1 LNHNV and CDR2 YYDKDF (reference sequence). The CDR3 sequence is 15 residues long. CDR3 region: CATSRGKTGGGEQYF.

CDR3 protein: CASSLETGPEAFF. The chain combines TRBV13 with TRBJ1-1. Germline CDR1 PRHDT, CDR2 FYEKMQ (reference sequence). This CDR3 spans 13 amino acids.

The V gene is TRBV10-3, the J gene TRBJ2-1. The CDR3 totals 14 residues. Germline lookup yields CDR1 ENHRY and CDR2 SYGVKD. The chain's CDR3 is CAISWTGSYNEQFF.

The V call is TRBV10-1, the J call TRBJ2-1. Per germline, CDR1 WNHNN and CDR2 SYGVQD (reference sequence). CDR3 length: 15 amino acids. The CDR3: CASSETGGSYNEQFF.